These 31 T cell receptor beta chains were sequenced from one sample in a study (TCRdb year 2016). The library was generated by RT-PCR. Instrument used: Illumina MiSeq. Clones were called with MiXCR by TCRdb after fastp trimmed the public reads at Q25, and only in-frame beta chains were retained. Merged by CDR3 protein, the rows form single entries marked with the most common genes and DNA. The sample table records more than 600,000 distinct CDR3 sequences; more than 13% of these occur just once. Roughly 3.9% of the sample belongs to the ten largest clones. Sample: memory CD4+ T cells from blood. The receptors were gathered from a female donor in good health, serving as a healthy control.

There are a few counts of this clonotype. The chain has TRBV4-1 and TRBJ2-6; D unresolved. Trimming cost V 1 base and J 2 bases, with 9 bases left between them. Germline-derived CDR1 and CDR2 are MGHRA and YSYEKL. This CDR3 is built from 16 residues. DNA for the CDR3: TGCGCCAGCAGCCAAGTCAGCTCTGCTGGGGCCAACGTCCTGACTTTC. Translated: CASSQVSSAGANVLTF.

This clonotype was counted between two and nine times. The J gene is TRBJ2-7, the V gene TRBV12-3 or TRBV12-4; D is perhaps TRBD1 (6 bases). The V end was cut by 3 bases, the J end by 6 bases, with 15 bases between. The CDR3 is 14 amino acids. The chain's CDR3 is CASSLGAGTSEQYF. CDR3 DNA sequence: TGTGCCAGCAGTTTGGGGGCAGGAACCTCCGAGCAGTACTTC.

This clonotype was seen more than once but under ten times. V gene TRBV5-1 combines with J gene TRBJ1-1; 8 bases fit TRBD1. CDR1 is SGHRS, CDR2 YFSETQ, per germline. The CDR3 is made up of 14 amino acids. Trimming removed 5 bases from V and 2 bases from J; junction bases left unmatched: 5. CDR3 sequence: CASRRQGTNTEAFF. CDR3 DNA sequence: TGCGCCAGCAGACGACAGGGGACTAACACTGAAGCTTTCTTT.

This clonotype has at least ten counts. The V gene is TRBV29-1, the J gene TRBJ1-3; D is perhaps TRBD1 (6 bases). Germline CDR1 is SQVTM and CDR2 is ANQGSEA. The length of the CDR3 is 14 residues. V was shortened by 5 bases and J by 1 base, with 12 bases between the two germline ends. Written as DNA, the CDR3 is TGCAGCGTTAACAGGGACTCTTCTGGAAACACCATATATTTT. It encodes CSVNRDSSGNTIYF.

The chain has TRBV27 and TRBJ2-7; 9 bases map to TRBD2. J lost 5 bases, V lost 5 bases, and 10 bases had no gene match. This CDR3 contains 15 residues. From germline, CDR1 is MNHEY and CDR2 SMNVEV (reference sequence). CDR3 loop: CASSRTGLAENEQYF. CDR3 coding DNA: TGTGCCAGCAGTAGAACGGGACTAGCTGAAAACGAGCAGTACTTC.

This clonotype came up a few times. This sequence joins TRBV28 and TRBJ1-1; D remains ambiguous. The CDR3 totals 12 residues. The germline gives CDR1 MDHEN, CDR2 SYDVKM. Trimming shortened V by 5 bases and J by 3 bases, and 7 bases separated the two germline ends. CDR3 amino acids: CASSAYYTEAFF. DNA of the CDR3: TGTGCCAGCAGTGCCTATTACACTGAAGCTTTCTTT.

This clonotype was recorded many times. The chain has TRBV28 and TRBJ2-7; D not certain. This CDR3 is built from 14 residues. Germline values: CDR1 MDHEN, CDR2 SYDVKM. The V gene lost 7 bases and the J gene lost 5 bases, with 18 bases spanning the gap. Here the CDR3 DNA reads TGTGCCAGCATCAGAGGACGGATGCCTAACGAGCAGTACTTC. Its protein product is CASIRGRMPNEQYF.

This clonotype was recorded a few times. The rearrangement uses TRBV20-1 and TRBJ2-3; 7 nucleotides align to TRBD2. The CDR3 loop spans 15 amino acids. V dropped 5 bases and J dropped 10; count of bases not matched to a gene: 18. Germline lookup yields CDR1 DFQATT and CDR2 SNEGSKA (reference sequence). In DNA, the CDR3 is TGCAGTGCTTCTGGGGGGGGGGTTCGGGCCAGAGCGCAGTATTTT. This encodes CSASGGGVRARAQYF.

This clonotype came up many times. The chain has TRBV10-2 and TRBJ2-2; D may match TRBD1 or TRBD2 (7 bases each). CDR1 WSHSY and CDR2 SAAADI come from the germline V gene. V lost 7 bases to trimming and J lost 4 bases, with 22 bases between them. The CDR3 has 17 amino acids. The CDR3 sequence: CASNGGGGSRSTGELFF. DNA of the CDR3: TGCGCCAGCAACGGAGGGGGCGGGAGTAGGAGCACCGGGGAGCTGTTTTTT.

This rearrangement joins TRBV20-1 to TRBJ2-3; TRBD2 agrees at 9 bases. V dropped 1 base and J dropped 2; count of bases not matched to a gene: 7. Per germline, CDR1 DFQATT and CDR2 SNEGSKA (reference sequence). The CDR3 has 16 amino acids. The CDR3 nucleotides read TGCAGTGCTAGAGGGGGGGCTAGCGGGATCACAGATACGCAGTATTTT. Its protein is CSARGGASGITDTQYF.

This clonotype was detected many times. The rearrangement joins TRBV9 to TRBJ2-5; a possible D gene is TRBD1 (6 bases). The CDR3 has 14 residues. Germline V CDR1 and CDR2: SGDLS, YYNGEE. V was clipped by 5 bases and J by 4 bases, with 15 bases between them. Here the CDR3 reads CASSPRTALETQYF. CDR3 coding DNA: TGTGCCAGCAGTCCTCGGACAGCTCTAGAGACCCAGTACTTC.

This clonotype was counted ten times or more. The genes are TRBV4-3 and TRBJ2-3; 9 bases map to TRBD1. CDR3 size: 16 residues. Losses at the gene ends were 0 bases for V and 2 bases for J; bases not matched to a gene: 3. Germline assignment: CDR1 LGHNA and CDR2 YSLEER. This CDR3 reads CASSQEGTGITDTQYF. CDR3 DNA: TGCGCCAGCAGCCAAGAAGGGACAGGGATCACAGATACGCAGTATTTT.

The sample holds many counts of this clonotype. The chain employs TRBV30 and TRBJ2-1, with 9 nucleotides matching TRBD1. CDR1 and CDR2 from the germline V gene are GTSNPN and SVGIG (reference sequence). This CDR3 has 12 amino acids. With V trimmed by 1 base and J by 14 bases, 6 bases remained unmatched. This CDR3 reads CAWSAGTGSEFF. Here the CDR3 DNA reads TGTGCCTGGAGTGCAGGGACAGGGTCGGAGTTCTTC.

This clonotype was seen ten or more times. The V call is TRBV6-2 or TRBV6-3, the J call TRBJ1-5; the D gene is possibly TRBD1 (5 bases). Trimming shortened V by 5 bases and J by 2 bases, and 10 bases separated the two germline ends. CDR1 and CDR2 from the germline V gene are MNHEY and SVGEGT. This CDR3 spans 14 amino acids. The DNA of the CDR3 is TGTGCCAGCAGTCGCAGGGACCGCAATCAGCCCCAGCATTTT. Translation: CASSRRDRNQPQHF.

This clonotype has a handful of counts. The V call is TRBV10-3, the J call TRBJ2-3; D remains unclear. Germline V gene sequence: CDR1 ENHRY, CDR2 SYGVKD. Trimming cost V 6 bases and J 4 bases, with 11 bases left between them. CDR3 length: 13 residues. The CDR3 DNA reads TGTGCCATCAGCGACCAAGCCTCAGATACGCAGTATTTT. Encoded protein: CAISDQASDTQYF.

This clonotype turned up a few times. The chain combines TRBV27 with TRBJ2-1; tentatively, D is TRBD2 (6 bases). Trimming cost V 6 bases and J 8 bases, with 20 bases left between them. Germline V gene lookup returns CDR1 MNHEY and CDR2 SMNVEV (reference sequence). This CDR3 has 15 amino acids. The CDR3 protein is CASRRGGRGMYEQFF. In DNA, the CDR3 is TGTGCCAGCAGGCGGGGCGGGCGCGGGATGTATGAGCAGTTCTTC.

This clonotype has just a few counts. The rearrangement joins TRBV6-5 to TRBJ2-7, with 7 bases aligning to TRBD2. The CDR3 has 15 residues. Germline V lookup: CDR1 MNHEY, CDR2 SVGAGI. V dropped 6 bases and J dropped 3; count of bases not matched to a gene: 11. The chain's CDR3 is CASSLGIGRGYEQYF. The CDR3 DNA follows: TGTGCCAGCAGCCTTGGAATAGGGAGGGGCTACGAGCAGTACTTC.

This clonotype showed up many times. This chain links TRBV20-1 with TRBJ1-2, with D unresolved. CDR1 is DFQATT, CDR2 SNEGSKA, per germline (reference sequence). The CDR3 is 11 amino acids. The ends were cut back, 3 bases at V and 7 bases at J, with 9 bases in the middle. The CDR3 region has the DNA TGCAGTGCTAGTTTCCCTCTTGGCTACACCTTC. Its protein is CSASFPLGYTF.

The genes are TRBV2 and TRBJ1-5; possibly TRBD1 for D (5 bases). Germline CDR1 SNHLY, CDR2 FYNNEI. V dropped 4 bases and J dropped 3 bases, with 10 bases sitting between them. The CDR3 extends over 14 amino acids. CDR3 amino acids: CASSATANNQPQHF. CDR3 coding DNA: TGTGCCAGCAGTGCGACAGCCAACAATCAGCCCCAGCATTTT. The whole variable domain, remainder taken from reference TRBV2 and TRBJ1-5, is EPEVTQTPSHQVTQMGQEVILRCVPISNHLYFYWYRQILGQKVEFLVSFYNNEISEKSEIFDDQFSVERPDGSNFTLKIRSTKLEDSAMYFCASSATANNQPQHFGDGTRLSIL.

The genes are TRBV27 and TRBJ2-1, with TRBD2 matching over 8 bases. CDR3 length: 15 amino acids. Germline CDR1 reads MNHEY; CDR2 reads SMNVEV (reference sequence). The trim removed 10 bases at V and 8 bases at J, leaving 16 bases unmatched. The CDR3 sequence is CATVSGSGLLDEQFF. CDR3 bases: TGTGCCACCGTGAGCGGGAGCGGCCTTTTAGATGAGCAGTTCTTC.

V usage is TRBV7-9 and J usage is TRBJ2-7, with TRBD1 as a possible D gene (6 bases). The germline V gene has CDR1 SEHNR and CDR2 FQNEAQ (reference sequence). This CDR3 contains 12 residues. V gave up 5 bases and J gave up 7 bases, with 12 bases separating them. This chain's CDR3 is CASSPIRGEQYF. CDR3 DNA: TGTGCCAGCAGCCCCATTAGGGGGGAGCAGTACTTC.

This clonotype turned up a few times. The rearrangement joins TRBV7-9 to TRBJ1-5, with TRBD1 matching 9 bases. CDR1 is SEHNR and CDR2 is FQNEAQ in the germline V gene (reference sequence). CDR3 length: 15 residues. The V gene end was trimmed by 5 bases and the J gene end by 6 bases; junction bases not matched to a gene: 8. The CDR3 is CASSATGGLGQPQHF. The CDR3 coding sequence is TGTGCCAGCAGCGCCACAGGGGGCCTGGGTCAGCCCCAGCATTTT.

The chain couples TRBV5-4 to TRBJ1-1; tentative D call: TRBD1 (5 bases). CDR3 length: 13 amino acids. The ends were cut back, 4 bases at V and 6 bases at J, with 13 bases in the middle. Germline V gene sequence: CDR1 SGHNT, CDR2 YYREEE (reference sequence). CDR3 sequence reads: CASSQDMGAEAFF. The CDR3 DNA reads TGTGCCAGCAGCCAGGACATGGGCGCTGAAGCTTTCTTT.

The rearrangement uses TRBV9 and TRBJ1-3, with D possibly TRBD1 on 6 matching bases. The V gene lost 4 bases and the J gene lost 5 bases, with 16 bases spanning the gap. The CDR3 runs to 15 residues. CDR1 SGDLS and CDR2 YYNGEE come from the germline V gene. The CDR3 sequence is CASSPQGQERNTIYF. The CDR3, as DNA: TGTGCCAGCAGCCCACAGGGCCAGGAACGAAACACCATATATTTT.

This clonotype was detected many times. This rearrangement joins TRBV5-4 to TRBJ1-6; possible D gene TRBD1, 5 bases. The germline V gene encodes CDR1 SGHNT and CDR2 YYREEE (reference sequence). V was shortened by 0 bases and J by 7 bases, with 8 bases between the two germline ends. The CDR3 consists of 14 residues. CDR3 amino acids: CASSLDRPNSPLHF. Here the CDR3 DNA reads TGTGCCAGCAGCTTGGACAGGCCAAATTCACCCCTCCACTTT.

This clonotype has just a few counts. The chain carries TRBV29-1 and TRBJ2-1; 12 bases align to TRBD2. After removal of 4 bases from V and 9 bases from J, the junction contained 7 bases not matched to a gene. CDR1 SQVTM and CDR2 ANQGSEA come from the germline V gene. This CDR3 comprises 14 residues. Written as DNA, the CDR3 is TGCAGCGTTGCCCCGACTAGCGGGAGTTCTGAGCAGTTCTTC. The encoded protein is CSVAPTSGSSEQFF.

This clonotype was seen more than once but under ten times. V is TRBV7-2 and J is TRBJ1-1, with unresolved D. The V end lost 0 bases, the J end lost 6 bases, and 11 bases lay between the germline ends. This CDR3 has 14 residues. The germline CDR1 and CDR2 sequences are SGHTA and FQGNSA. The CDR3 coding sequence is TGTGCCAGCAGCTTAGCAGTCCGAAGTTCTGAAGCTTTCTTT. Its protein is CASSLAVRSSEAFF.

This clonotype was counted at least ten times. The gene calls are TRBV29-1 and TRBJ2-7; tentatively, D is TRBD2 (6 bases). Trimming stripped 7 bases from V and 4 bases from J, with 14 bases between. CDR1 is SQVTM, CDR2 ANQGSEA, per germline. The CDR3 is 12 amino acids. CDR3 nucleotide sequence: TGCAGCGCGGGGGACGGCAGATACGAGCAGTACTTC. This codes for CSAGDGRYEQYF.

This clonotype has at least ten counts. The genes are TRBV5-1 and TRBJ2-3; TRBD2 matches 7 bases. V shed 7 bases, J shed 4 bases, and the junction held 15 bases outside the gene matches. From germline, CDR1 is SGHRS and CDR2 YFSETQ. This CDR3 has 16 amino acids. As DNA, the CDR3 is TGCGCCAGCTCCATCGGAACGGGAGGTCGAGCAGATACGCAGTATTTT. It specifies CASSIGTGGRADTQYF.

The gene calls are TRBV6-5 and TRBJ1-4; no definite D call. Germline assignment: CDR1 MNHEY and CDR2 SVGAGI. This CDR3 spans 15 amino acids. Trimming left V 0 bases short and J 0 bases short, with 5 bases between. Here the CDR3 reads CASSYSRATNEKLFF. CDR3 nucleotides: TGTGCCAGCAGTTACTCGAGAGCAACTAATGAAAAACTGTTTTTT.

This clonotype was counted a few times. The rearrangement joins TRBV18 to TRBJ2-5; D might be TRBD1 (6 bases). V was shortened by 8 bases and J by 5 bases, with 9 bases between the two germline ends. Germline V gives CDR1 KGHSH, CDR2 LQKENI. The CDR3 has 11 amino acids. Here the CDR3 reads CASGTSETQYF. The DNA of the CDR3 is TGTGCCAGCGGGACAAGCGAGACCCAGTACTTC.